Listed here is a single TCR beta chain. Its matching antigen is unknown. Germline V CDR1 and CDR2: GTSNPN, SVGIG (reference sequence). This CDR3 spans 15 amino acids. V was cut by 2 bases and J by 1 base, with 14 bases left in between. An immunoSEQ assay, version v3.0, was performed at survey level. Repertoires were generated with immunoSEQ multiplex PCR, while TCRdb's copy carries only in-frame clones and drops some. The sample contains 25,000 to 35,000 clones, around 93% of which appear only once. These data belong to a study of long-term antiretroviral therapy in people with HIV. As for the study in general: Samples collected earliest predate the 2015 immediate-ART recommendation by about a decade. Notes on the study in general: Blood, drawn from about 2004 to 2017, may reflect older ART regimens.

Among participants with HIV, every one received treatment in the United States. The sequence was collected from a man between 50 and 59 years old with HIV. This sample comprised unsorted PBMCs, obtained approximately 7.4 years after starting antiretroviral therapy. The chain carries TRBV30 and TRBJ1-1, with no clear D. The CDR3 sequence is CAWSLYPRGNTEAFF. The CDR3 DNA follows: TGTGCCTGGAGTCTTTACCCGCGGGGGAACACTGAAGCTTTCTTT.